This TCR beta chain was captured in a study of identical twins. Each CDR3 protein gets one entry after TCRdb re-called the 5' RACE reads with MiXCR. The sample carries 310,000 or so distinct CDR3 sequences, more than 6.5% recorded once. Germline loops: CDR1 SGHRS, CDR2 YFSETQ. The CDR3 has 14 amino acids. Trimming cost V 0 bases and J 8 bases; bases outside gene matches: 7. This clonotype showed up many times. The same sample was also studied in work on yellow fever vaccine responses in identical twins.

The sequenced sample consisted of memory (CD45RO+) T cells sorted from blood. The genes are TRBV5-1 and TRBJ1-2; TRBD1 matches at 7 bases. The origin of this receptor is a young woman in good health. In DNA form, the CDR3 reads TGCGCCAGCAGCTTGGGGACTACAGGGGAAGGCTACACCTTC. Amino acids: CASSLGTTGEGYTF.